This TCR beta chain was obtained from a study of cytomegalovirus exposure and HLA in healthy donors. Primers: 60 Vbeta forward and 13 Jbeta reverse. Libraries were prepared by immunoSEQ multiplex PCR; TCRdb keeps only in-frame clonotypes and omits some of them. The sample has some 170,000 clones, 70% to 80% seen once. Comment on this clone: Its target is unknown.

V shed 4 bases and J 8 bases; nucleotides not matched to a gene: 13. Germline V lookup: CDR1 MNHEY, CDR2 SVGAGI. The length of the CDR3 is 16 residues. Study-wide results and limits: Some segments of the V type, notably TRBV6-2 and TRBV6-3, were excluded as indistinguishable.

The sample consisted of PBMCs. This clonotype was sampled from a male donor in good health and CMV-seronegative. The chain recombines TRBV6-5 with TRBJ2-1, with 8 nucleotides matching TRBD2. Written as DNA, the CDR3 is TGTGCCAGCAGTTCCCTGGGTAGCGGGACGTTCCATGAGCAGTTCTTC. Encoded protein: CASSSLGSGTFHEQFF.